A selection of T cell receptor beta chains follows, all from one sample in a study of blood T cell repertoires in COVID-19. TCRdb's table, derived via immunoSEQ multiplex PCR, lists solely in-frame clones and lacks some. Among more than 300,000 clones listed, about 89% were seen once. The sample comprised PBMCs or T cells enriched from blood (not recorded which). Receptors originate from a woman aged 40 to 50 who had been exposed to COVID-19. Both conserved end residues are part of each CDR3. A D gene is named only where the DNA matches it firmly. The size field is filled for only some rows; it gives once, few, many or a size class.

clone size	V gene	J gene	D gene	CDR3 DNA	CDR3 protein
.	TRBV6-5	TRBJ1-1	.	TGTGCCAGCAGTTACTCGATTTCAGGATGGACTGAAGCTTTCTTT	CASSYSISGWTEAFF
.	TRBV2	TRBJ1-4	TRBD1	TGTGCCATCCGGGACAGTAATAATGAAAAACTGTTTTTT	CAIRDSNNEKLFF
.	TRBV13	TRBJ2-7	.	TGTGCCAGCAGGACCGGTGGGAGGGACAGGTCAAGGGAGCAGTACTTC	CASRTGGRDRSREQYF
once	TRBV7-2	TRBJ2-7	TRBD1	TGTGCCAGCAGCTTAACCGGGACAGGTTTACACGAGCAGTACTTC	CASSLTGTGLHEQYF
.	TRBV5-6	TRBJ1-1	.	TGTGCCAGCAGCAGCCTACGGGTGAACACTGAAGCTTTCTTT	CASSSLRVNTEAFF
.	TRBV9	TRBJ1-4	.	TGTGCCAGCAGCGCTTTACCGGGATCCGGGGTTGAAAAACTGTTTTTT	CASSALPGSGVEKLFF
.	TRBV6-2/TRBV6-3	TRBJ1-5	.	TGTGCCAGCAGTTATAAGACTGATTATAGCAATCAGCCCCAGCATTTT	CASSYKTDYSNQPQHF
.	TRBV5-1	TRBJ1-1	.	TGCGCCAGCAGCTTGGGGGGAGTTAACACTGAAGCTTTCTTT	CASSLGGVNTEAFF
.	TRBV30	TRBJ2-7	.	TGTGCCTGGAGTGTTCAAGAGCGGGCGATTGACGAGCAGTACTTC	CAWSVQERAIDEQYF
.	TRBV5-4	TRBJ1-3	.	TGTGCCAGCAGCGTTGACACAGGTCCCTCTGGAAACACCATATATTTT	CASSVDTGPSGNTIYF
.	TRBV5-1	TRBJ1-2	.	TGCGCCAGCAGCCAGGACCCTGACCGGGCCGCGGGTTCCGGCTACACCTTC	CASSQDPDRAAGSGYTF
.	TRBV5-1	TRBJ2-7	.	TGCGCCAGCAGTCCCGGGGGATCGCCCTACGAGCAGTACTTC	CASSPGGSPYEQYF
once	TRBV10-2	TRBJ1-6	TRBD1	TGCGCCAGCAAACCGGGACAGGGGGTCCTCTCACCCCTCCACTTT	CASKPGQGVLSPLHF
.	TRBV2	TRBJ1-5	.	TGTGCCAGCAGTGACGCCCGGGGATCTCAGCCCCAGCATTTT	CASSDARGSQPQHF
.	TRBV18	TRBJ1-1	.	TGTGCCAGCTCACCCCTAGGTAACACTGAAGCTTTCTTT	CASSPLGNTEAFF
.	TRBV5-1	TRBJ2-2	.	TGCGCCAGCAGGCAAGCCCTTACCGGGGAGCTGTTTTTT	CASRQALTGELFF
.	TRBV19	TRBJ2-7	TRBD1	TGTGCCAGTAGTATAGCAACAGGGGGCTACGAGCAGTACTTC	CASSIATGGYEQYF
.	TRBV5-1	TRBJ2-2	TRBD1	TGCGCCAGCAGCCCTGGACAGGGTAACACCGGGGAGCTGTTTTTT	CASSPGQGNTGELFF
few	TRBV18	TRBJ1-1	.	TGTGCCAGCTCCCCAGGGCTGAACACTGAAGCTTTCTTT	CASSPGLNTEAFF
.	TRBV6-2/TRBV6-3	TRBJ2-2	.	TGTGCCAGCAGTTACGCAGCGCGGGGCACCGGGGAGCTGTTTTTT	CASSYAARGTGELFF
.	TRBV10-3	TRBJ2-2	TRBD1	TGTGCCATCAGCAAACAGGGGGCCGGGGAGCTGTTTTTT	CAISKQGAGELFF
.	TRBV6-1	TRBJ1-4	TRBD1	TGTGCCAGCAGTGAAGCGTTGTGGACAGGGAGGTTTGAAAAACTGTTTTTT	CASSEALWTGRFEKLFF
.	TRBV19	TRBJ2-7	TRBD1	TGTGCCAGTAGCCGGGACAGGGTGGCCTACGAGCAGTACTTC	CASSRDRVAYEQYF
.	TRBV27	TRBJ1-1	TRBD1	TGTGCCAGCAGTTTCAACAGGGGGGCTGAAGCTTTCTTT	CASSFNRGAEAFF
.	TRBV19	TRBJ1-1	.	TGTGCCAGTAGTACAGCAGGCTACCTAACTGAAGCTTTCTTT	CASSTAGYLTEAFF
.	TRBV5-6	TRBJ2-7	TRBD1	TGTGCCAGCAGCTTGGTACAGGGGGTTTACGAGCAGTACTTC	CASSLVQGVYEQYF
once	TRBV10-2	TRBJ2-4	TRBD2	TGCGCCAGCAGGAGGACTAGCGGGGGGACCAAAAACATTCAGTACTTC	CASRRTSGGTKNIQYF
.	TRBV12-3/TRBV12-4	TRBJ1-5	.	TGTGCCAGCAGGGGGGGAAATCAGCCCCAGCATTTT	CASRGGNQPQHF
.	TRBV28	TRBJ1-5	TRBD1	TGTGCCAGCAGGGGGGGACAGGGCAGCAATCAGCCCCAGCATTTT	CASRGGQGSNQPQHF
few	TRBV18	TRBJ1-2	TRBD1	TGTGCCAGCTCACCACCGGGACAGGGGACCTATGGCTACACCTTC	CASSPPGQGTYGYTF
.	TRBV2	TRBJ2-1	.	TGTGCCAGCAGCGCCGGGACTCAGTTCTTC	CASSAGTQFF
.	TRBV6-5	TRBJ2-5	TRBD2	TGTGCCAGCAGTTACTCAGGACTAGCGGGGGGGGAGACCCAGTACTTC	CASSYSGLAGGETQYF
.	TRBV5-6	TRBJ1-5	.	TGTGCCAGCAGCTTGTATCGGGCGGGGGTGCCCCAGCATTTT	CASSLYRAGVPQHF
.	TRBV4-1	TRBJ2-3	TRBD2	TGCGCCAGCAGCCAAGATGGTAGCGGGGTCACAGATACGCAGTATTTT	CASSQDGSGVTDTQYF
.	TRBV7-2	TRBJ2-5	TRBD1	TGTGCCAGCAGCGGCCGAACAGGGGGAGGCGGAGAGACCCAGTACTTC	CASSGRTGGGGETQYF
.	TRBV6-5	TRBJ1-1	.	TGTGCCAGCAGTTACTCCCCAACAGCAGGGAACACTGAAGCTTTCTTT	CASSYSPTAGNTEAFF
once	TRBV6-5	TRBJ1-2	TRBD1	TGTGCCAGCAGAGGACAGGGGGCGGAAGGCTACACCTTC	CASRGQGAEGYTF
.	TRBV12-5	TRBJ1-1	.	TGTGCTAGTGGTTTGGTGCAGGGGTGGGTGAACACTGAAGCTTTCTTT	CASGLVQGWVNTEAFF
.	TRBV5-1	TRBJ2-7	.	TGCGCCAGCAGCTTGGCTTCAGGGCCCCCCGCCGAGCAGTACTTC	CASSLASGPPAEQYF
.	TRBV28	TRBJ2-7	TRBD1	TGTGCCAGCTGGGACAGATCAGCCTACGAGCAGTACTTC	CASWDRSAYEQYF
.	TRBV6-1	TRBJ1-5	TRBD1	TGTGCCAGCAGTGAAGCCGTACAGGGGGGAAGGTATCAGCCCCAGCATTTT	CASSEAVQGGRYQPQHF
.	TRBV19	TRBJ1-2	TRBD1	TGTGCCAGTAACCGGGACAGCAACTATGGCTACACCTTC	CASNRDSNYGYTF
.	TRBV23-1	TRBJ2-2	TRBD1	TGCGCCAGCATGATCCCCCCGACAGGGGGTCGGGACACCGGGGAGCTGTTTTTT	CASMIPPTGGRDTGELFF